The 13 T cell receptor beta chains in this list originate from one sample, sequenced in a study of blood T cell repertoires in COVID-19. Some clones are missing from TCRdb's copy, which holds only in-frame ones; the method was immunoSEQ multiplex PCR. The data show 120,000 to 150,000 clones, more than 65% seen once. The specimen was peripheral blood. These receptor sequences come from a human donor in a cohort sampled during active COVID-19.

The chain carries TRBV7-2 and TRBJ1-5; no clear D gene. V was cut by 3 bases and J by 0 bases, with 9 bases left in between. CDR1 is SGHTA and CDR2 is FQGNSA in the germline V gene. There are 15 residues in the CDR3. Here the CDR3 reads CASSLMTSSNQPQHF. CDR3 DNA sequence: TGTGCCAGCAGCTTGATGACATCTAGCAATCAGCCCCAGCATTTT.

This clone has only a few counts. V gene TRBV9 combines with J gene TRBJ2-7; 13 bases are a match to TRBD2. J was trimmed by 0 bases and V by 0 bases; bases with no gene match: 9. The CDR3 has 19 amino acids. Germline V gene lookup returns CDR1 SGDLS and CDR2 YYNGEE. CDR3 sequence (DNA): TGTGCCAGCAGCGTAGGAGTGACTAGCGGGGGGCTTACCTCCTACGAGCAGTACTTC. This gives the protein CASSVGVTSGGLTSYEQYF.

The chain has TRBV3-1 (or the pseudogene TRBV3-2) and TRBJ2-2; possible D gene TRBD1, 6 bases. Germline CDR1 is LGHDT and CDR2 is YNNKEL (reference sequence). V was cut by 4 bases and J by 8 bases, with 8 bases left in between. CDR3 length: 12 amino acids. CDR3 nucleotide sequence: TGTGCCAGCAGCCGGGACAATGGGGAGCTGTTTTTT. Protein product: CASSRDNGELFF.

The gene calls are TRBV6-6 and TRBJ1-1; perhaps TRBD1 as D (5 bases). The V gene lost 5 bases and the J gene lost 1 base, with 8 bases spanning the gap. Germline values: CDR1 MNHNY, CDR2 SVGAGI (reference sequence). The CDR3 is 13 residues long. CDR3 protein: CASSNGQNTEAFF. As DNA, the CDR3 is TGTGCCAGCAGTAACGGACAGAACACTGAAGCTTTCTTT.

The chain joins TRBV6-5 to TRBJ2-2, with TRBD1 matching 8 bases. CDR1 and CDR2 from the germline V gene are MNHEY and SVGAGI. V dropped 7 bases and J dropped 5; count of bases not matched to a gene: 6. The CDR3 runs 14 residues. The CDR3 sequence: CASTGQGQTGELFF. CDR3 sequence (DNA): TGTGCCAGCACCGGACAGGGTCAGACCGGGGAGCTGTTTTTT.

The chain carries TRBV5-8 and TRBJ2-5; 8 positions agree with TRBD2. Trimming removed 2 bases from V and 5 bases from J; junction bases left unmatched: 5. This CDR3 has 14 residues. Germline V lookup: CDR1 SGHTS, CDR2 YDEGEE. DNA of the CDR3: TGTGCCAGCAGCTTCGGGGGGGGGCAGGAGACCCAGTACTTC. It encodes CASSFGGGQETQYF.

The rearrangement links TRBV7-9 to TRBJ2-5; tentatively, D is TRBD2 (5 bases). There are 13 residues in the CDR3. The V gene's germline CDR1 is SEHNR and CDR2 FQNEAQ (reference sequence). With 1 base removed from V and 4 bases from J, the gap between germline ends came to 7 bases. The CDR3 reads CASSLEGRETQYF. CDR3 nucleotide sequence: TGTGCCAGCAGCTTAGAAGGGAGAGAGACCCAGTACTTC.

The chain joins TRBV6-5 to TRBJ1-2; 7 bases match TRBD1. The germline V gene has CDR1 MNHEY and CDR2 SVGAGI. V lost 6 bases, J lost 4 bases, and 8 bases stayed unmatched. This CDR3 is built from 14 residues. CDR3 in DNA: TGTGCCAGCAGCACCCGGGACAGCCCCTATGGCTACACCTTC. It yields the protein CASSTRDSPYGYTF.

Points on this clone: A read error may account for a junction end that differs from germline. V gene TRBV7-9 combines with J gene TRBJ1-2; D call uncertain. Per germline, CDR1 SEHNR and CDR2 FQNEAQ (reference sequence). The CDR3 has 11 residues. CDR3 sequence (DNA): TGTGTCAGCAGCTTTACACATGGCTACACCTTC. Translated, it gives CVSSFTHGYTF.

The V and J genes are TRBV10-3 and TRBJ2-4, with D perhaps matching TRBD1 (6 bases). CDR3 size: 16 residues. Germline CDR1 is ENHRY and CDR2 is SYGVKD. Deletions cut 7 bases from V and 0 bases from J, with 16 bases between. The CDR3 nucleotides are TGTGCCATCAATACCGGGACACACCTAGCCAAAAACATTCAGTACTTC. Encoded protein: CAINTGTHLAKNIQYF.

This chain connects TRBV3-1 (or the pseudogene TRBV3-2) to TRBJ2-3; 7 bases map to TRBD1. The CDR3 length is 13 residues. Looked up from germline, CDR1 is LGHDT and CDR2 is YNNKEL (reference sequence). The ends lost 4 bases at V and 9 bases at J; junction bases unmatched: 7. The CDR3 nucleotides read TGTGCCAGCAGCCCTGGGACAGCCCACACGCAGTATTTT. It translates to CASSPGTAHTQYF.

The chain employs TRBV5-4 and TRBJ2-5; maybe TRBD2 (5 bases). Trimming took 4 bases from V and 5 from J, leaving 21 bases between them. CDR1 is SGHNT and CDR2 is YYREEE in the germline V gene (reference sequence). The CDR3 contains 16 residues. CDR3 sequence: CASSPSEGTVAETQYF. The CDR3 region has the DNA TGTGCCAGCAGCCCCTCTGAGGGAACCGTTGCCGAGACCCAGTACTTC.

The genes are TRBV5-4 and TRBJ1-6; D gene ambiguous. CDR3 length equals 12 residues. The germline V gene has CDR1 SGHNT and CDR2 YYREEE (reference sequence). Trimming left V 1 base short and J 7 bases short, with 3 bases between. This CDR3 reads CASSLSNSPLHF. CDR3 nucleotide sequence: TGTGCCAGCAGCTTGTCGAATTCACCCCTCCACTTT.